A selection of T cell receptor beta chains follows, all from one sample in a study of metastatic and nonmetastatic thyroid tumors. TCRdb reassembled clones from the PCR reads with MiXCR. This table has about 8,400 clones, approximately 33% appearing once. Sequencing was done on a sample of tumor tissue. These receptors all come from a female donor with papillary thyroid cancer or a benign thyroid nodule (not recorded which). Some clones in this sample may be carry-over from other donors' samples. The CDR3 runs from the conserved cysteine through the conserved F or W. The D gene is left open where the match is weak. Clone size is shown for a subset of rows, as once, few, many or a class of expanded clone.

d_call	cdr3_length	clone_size	v_call	j_call	cdr3_aa	cdr3_nt
NA	13	NA	TRBV11-2	TRBJ2-7	CASSLAMGDEQYF	TGTGCCAGCAGCTTAGCTATGGGGGACGAGCAGTACTTC
NA	14	NA	TRBV7-2	TRBJ2-3	CASSPSTGADTQYF	TGTGCCAGCAGCCCTAGTACGGGGGCCGATACGCAGTATTTT
NA	16	few	TRBV4-2	TRBJ2-3	CASSQDRSVSTDTQYF	TGTGCCAGCAGCCAAGACCGAAGCGTAAGCACAGATACGCAGTATTTT
NA	15	medium-sized	TRBV28	TRBJ1-1	CASSYRGMRGPEAFF	TGTGCCAGCAGTTATCGGGGGATGAGGGGCCCTGAAGCTTTCTTT
NA	12	few	TRBV12-3/TRBV12-4	TRBJ2-7	CASRLEASQQYF	TGTGCCAGCAGGTTAGAAGCGTCTCAGCAGTACTTC
NA	12	few	TRBV9	TRBJ1-1	CASSANHLQAFF	TGTGCCAGCAGCGCTAACCACTTGCAGGCTTTCTTT
TRBD2	15	NA	TRBV6-2/TRBV6-3	TRBJ2-7	CASSYETSGTNEQYF	TGTGCCAGCAGTTACGAGACTAGCGGGACGAACGAGCAGTACTTC
TRBD2	19	NA	TRBV2	TRBJ2-7	CASRKGGGWPSGSKDEQYF	TGTGCCAGCAGGAAAGGCGGGGGTTGGCCTAGCGGGAGTAAAGACGAGCAGTACTTC
TRBD2	14	NA	TRBV12-3/TRBV12-4	TRBJ2-7	CASSFSGSLGEQYF	TGTGCCAGCAGTTTTAGCGGGAGTCTAGGCGAGCAGTACTTC
TRBD2	14	NA	TRBV7-9	TRBJ2-7	CASSLGTRKYEQYF	TGTGCCAGCAGCTTAGGGACTAGAAAATACGAGCAGTACTTC
NA	14	medium-sized	TRBV6-2/TRBV6-3	TRBJ2-7	CASSYTGSSYEQYF	TGTGCCAGCAGTTACACAGGGAGCTCCTACGAGCAGTACTTC
NA	13	few	TRBV6-6	TRBJ2-5	CASSYSGQETQYF	TGTGCCAGCAGTTACTCGGGCCAAGAGACCCAGTACTTC
NA	14	hyperexpanded	TRBV2	TRBJ2-3	CASSGGAREDTQYF	TGTGCCAGCAGTGGGGGCGCAAGGGAAGATACGCAGTATTTT
TRBD2	14	NA	TRBV3-1	TRBJ2-3	CASSQDSTGGPSYF	TGTGCCAGCAGCCAAGATTCCACGGGAGGGCCCTCGTATTTT
NA	14	NA	TRBV6-4	TRBJ2-2	CVSSREGEVGELFF	TGTGTCAGCAGCAGGGAAGGAGAGGTCGGGGAGCTGTTTTTT
NA	12	NA	TRBV12-3/TRBV12-4	TRBJ1-1	CASSRGPTEAFF	TGTGCCAGCAGCCGCGGTCCCACTGAAGCTTTCTTT
TRBD2	13	few	TRBV12-3/TRBV12-4	TRBJ2-5	CASRLAIQETQYF	TGTGCCAGCAGACTAGCGATCCAAGAGACCCAGTACTTC
TRBD1	15	NA	TRBV5-1	TRBJ1-6	CASSSRQGLDSPLHF	TGCGCCAGCAGCTCGAGACAGGGGTTGGATTCACCCCTCCACTTT
TRBD1	13	few	TRBV6-1	TRBJ1-2	CASSPGGNYGYTF	TGTGCCAGCAGCCCAGGGGGCAACTATGGCTACACCTTC
NA	13	NA	TRBV15	TRBJ2-7	CATRDTSGYEQYF	TGTGCCACCAGGGACACCTCGGGTTACGAGCAGTACTTC
TRBD1	14	NA	TRBV3-1	TRBJ2-7	CASSLTRQGDEQYF	TGTGCCAGCAGCCTTACTCGACAGGGGGACGAGCAGTACTTC
NA	15	NA	TRBV2	TRBJ1-5	CASTSVGGRDQPQHF	TGTGCCAGCACTTCCGTGGGGGGGCGGGATCAGCCCCAGCATTTT
NA	14	many	TRBV28	TRBJ2-1	CASSLALSDPQQFF	TGTGCCAGCAGTTTAGCGCTCTCGGACCCACAGCAGTTCTTC
NA	14	medium-sized	TRBV28	TRBJ1-1	CASTLRQMNTEAFF	TGTGCCAGCACTCTAAGACAGATGAACACTGAAGCTTTCTTT
NA	12	few	TRBV2	TRBJ2-7	CASSDGAYEQYF	TGTGCCAGCAGTGATGGGGCCTACGAGCAGTACTTC
NA	14	NA	TRBV19	TRBJ1-6	CASSIQGTNSPLHF	TGTGCCAGCAGTATCCAGGGAACGAATTCACCCCTCCACTTT
TRBD2	13	many	TRBV9	TRBJ2-5	CASSSGLDETQYF	TGTGCCAGCAGCTCGGGACTAGACGAGACCCAGTACTTC
NA	18	once	TRBV4-3	TRBJ2-6	CASSQDPEGVSGANVLTF	TGCGCCAGCAGCCAAGATCCTGAGGGGGTTTCTGGGGCCAACGTCCTGACTTTC
NA	14	few	TRBV27	TRBJ2-7	CASRPAGLSYEQYF	TGTGCCAGCAGACCCGCGGGGCTTTCCTACGAGCAGTACTTC
NA	16	NA	TRBV9	TRBJ1-4	CASSADGAGLNEKLFF	TGTGCCAGCAGCGCCGACGGGGCAGGGTTAAATGAAAAACTGTTTTTT
NA	14	few	TRBV10-3	TRBJ2-2	CAIQAAGNTGELFF	TGTGCCATCCAAGCGGCGGGGAACACCGGGGAGCTGTTTTTT
NA	11	NA	TRBV6-1	TRBJ1-6	CASLEGSPLHF	TGTGCCAGTCTGGAAGGTTCACCCCTCCACTTT
TRBD1	14	few	TRBV5-6	TRBJ1-2	CASSLGQGDYGYTF	TGTGCCAGCAGCTTGGGACAGGGGGACTATGGCTACACCTTC
NA	14	NA	TRBV9	TRBJ1-6	CASSIQGVNSPLYF	TGTGCCAGCAGCATTCAGGGTGTAAATTCACCCCTCTACTTT
TRBD2	16	NA	TRBV5-1	TRBJ2-3	CASSLGLALTTDTQYF	TGCGCCAGCAGCTTGGGACTAGCGCTGACCACAGATACGCAGTATTTT
NA	15	few	TRBV12-3/TRBV12-4	TRBJ1-1	CASSPRHGRNTEAFF	TGTGCCAGCAGTCCCAGACACGGGAGGAACACTGAAGCTTTCTTT
NA	14	medium-sized	TRBV3-1	TRBJ1-1	CASTAGVYYTEAFF	TGTGCCAGCACGGCCGGGGTCTACTACACTGAAGCTTTCTTT
TRBD2	15	many	TRBV9	TRBJ2-7	CASSGAKGGSYEQYF	TGTGCCAGCAGCGGTGCCAAGGGCGGGAGTTACGAGCAGTACTTC
NA	13	few	TRBV6-4	TRBJ1-1	CASSQTGNTEAFF	TGTGCCAGCAGTCAAACGGGGAACACTGAAGCTTTCTTT
TRBD1	12	few	TRBV6-1	TRBJ2-1	CASSAGQGEQFF	TGTGCCAGCAGTGCTGGACAGGGTGAGCAGTTCTTC
NA	15	NA	TRBV7-2	TRBJ2-3	CASSLRPPGTDTQYF	TGTGCCAGCAGCTTGCGACCCCCAGGCACAGATACGCAGTATTTT
NA	12	medium-sized	TRBV7-9	TRBJ2-7	CASSPGSYEQYF	TGTGCCAGCAGCCCCGGATCCTACGAGCAGTACTTC
NA	16	once	TRBV9	TRBJ2-3	CASSGSRGRQVDTQYF	TGTGCCAGCAGCGGGTCTAGGGGACGGCAAGTAGATACGCAGTATTTT
TRBD2	17	NA	TRBV24-1	TRBJ2-3	CATSRSSGRAGTDTQYF	TGTGCCACCAGTAGGTCTAGCGGGAGGGCCGGGACAGATACGCAGTATTTT
NA	10	NA	TRBV6-1	TRBJ1-6	CASGDVALHF	TGTGCCAGTGGAGATGTTGCCCTCCACTTT
NA	17	NA	TRBV4-1	TRBJ2-2	CASSQGPGQSNTGELFF	TGCGCCAGCAGCCAAGGGCCGGGACAATCGAACACCGGGGAGCTGTTTTTT
NA	14	few	TRBV6-1	TRBJ2-4	CASSPIDSRDIQYF	TGTGCCAGCAGCCCGATAGACTCGAGGGACATTCAGTACTTC
TRBD1	17	NA	TRBV6-5	TRBJ1-3	CASSYSVGQGKGNTIYF	TGTGCCAGCAGTTACTCGGTGGGACAGGGGAAAGGAAACACCATATATTTT
NA	13	NA	TRBV2	TRBJ1-2	CASSERVYYGYTF	TGTGCCAGCAGTGAACGTGTGTACTATGGCTACACCTTC
NA	14	NA	TRBV28	TRBJ2-7	CASSLTGVSYEQYF	TGTGCCAGCAGTCTTACGGGGGTATCCTACGAGCAGTACTTC
NA	15	NA	TRBV20-1	TRBJ1-1	CSARDSQGVNTEAFF	TGCAGTGCTAGAGATTCACAGGGAGTGAACACTGAAGCTTTCTTT
TRBD1	15	NA	TRBV20-1	TRBJ2-7	CSVLPSGTGVGEQYF	TGCAGTGTTCTCCCATCCGGGACAGGGGTGGGTGAGCAGTACTTC
NA	13	NA	TRBV5-1	TRBJ1-2	CASSLGAGRDYTF	TGCGCCAGCAGCTTGGGGGCCGGCAGGGACTACACCTTC
NA	15	NA	TRBV6-1	TRBJ1-2	CASSGSWTPSYGYTF	TGTGCCAGCAGTGGGTCATGGACGCCTAGTTATGGCTACACCTTC
NA	16	NA	TRBV5-1	TRBJ2-3	CASSLVEGPLIDTQYF	TGCGCCAGCAGCTTGGTGGAGGGCCCTTTGATAGATACGCAGTATTTT